These T cell receptor beta chains were read from a single sample in a study of T cells in Graves' hyperthyroidism and ophthalmopathy. TCRdb re-called the multiplex PCR reads with MiXCR, one entry per CDR3 protein. This sample has roughly 420,000 distinct CDR3 sequences, with 15% to 17% found just once. The sequencing sample was made of blood. The receptors shown here come from a young woman with Graves' hyperthyroidism. The CDR3 runs from the conserved cysteine through the conserved F or W. A D gene is named only where the DNA matches it firmly. The size of a clone is reported for some rows only, either as once, few or many, or as a class for expanded clones.

abundance,v_gene,d_gene,j_gene,CDR3aa,CDR3nt
many,TRBV11-2,NA,TRBJ1-3,CASRPLRGGGAGNTIYF,TGTGCCAGCAGACCCCTTCGTGGGGGGGGAGCTGGAAACACCATATATTTT
many,TRBV6-1,TRBD1,TRBJ1-2,CASSVYPRGQNYGYTF,TGTGCCAGCAGTGTGTACCCCCGGGGACAGAACTATGGCTACACCTTC
many,TRBV5-5,NA,TRBJ1-4,CASSLSGEKLFF,TGTGCCAGCAGCTTAAGCGGTGAAAAACTGTTTTTT
many,TRBV12-3/TRBV12-4,TRBD2,TRBJ2-3,CASIFSGGADTQYF,TGTGCCAGCATTTTTAGCGGGGGGGCGGATACGCAGTATTTT
many,TRBV2,TRBD2,TRBJ2-5,CASKGLGVYF,TGTGCCAGCAAGGGACTAGGAGTGTACTTC
NA,TRBV3-1,TRBD1,TRBJ1-5,CAGSRGQGNQPQHF,TGTGCCGGCAGCCGCGGACAGGGCAATCAGCCCCAGCATTTT
few,TRBV20-1,NA,TRBJ1-5,CSARALGADQPQHF,TGCAGTGCTAGGGCCCTCGGGGCGGATCAGCCCCAGCATTTT
NA,TRBV7-9,NA,TRBJ2-7,CASSSPAGGPRSYEQYF,TGTGCCAGCAGCTCCCCTGCTGGGGGGCCTCGGTCCTACGAGCAGTACTTC
many,TRBV3-1,NA,TRBJ1-4,CASNTGNQREKLFF,TGTGCCAGCAACACAGGGAACCAACGTGAAAAACTGTTTTTT
NA,TRBV10-3,NA,TRBJ2-1,CAISEFGTFSNEQFF,TGTGCCATCAGTGAGTTCGGGACATTTTCGAATGAGCAGTTCTTC
few,TRBV6-1,NA,TRBJ1-5,CASSQDRSSNQPQHF,TGTGCCAGCAGCCAGGACCGATCCAGCAATCAGCCCCAGCATTTT
few,TRBV14,TRBD1,TRBJ1-1,CASSLRTGRSTEAFF,TGTGCCAGCAGCCTTCGGACAGGCAGGAGCACTGAAGCTTTCTTT
NA,TRBV9,NA,TRBJ2-3,CASSVETVTADTQYF,TGTGCCAGCAGCGTAGAGACAGTGACGGCAGATACGCAGTATTTT
few,TRBV4-2,NA,TRBJ2-7,CASSQDLFSYEQYF,TGTGCCAGCAGCCAAGATCTTTTCTCCTACGAGCAGTACTTC
many,TRBV4-1,NA,TRBJ1-2,CASSQNAGNYGYTF,TGCGCCAGCAGCCAGAATGCAGGGAACTATGGCTACACCTTC
many,TRBV2,TRBD1,TRBJ2-3,CASILTGLKSDTQYF,TGTGCCAGCATCTTGACAGGGCTCAAGTCAGATACGCAGTATTTT
many,TRBV9,NA,TRBJ2-1,CASSVAYSDYNEQFF,TGTGCCAGCAGCGTAGCCTATTCTGATTACAATGAGCAGTTCTTC
NA,TRBV20-1,NA,TRBJ1-5,CSARREKNQPQHF,TGCAGTGCTAGGAGGGAGAAGAATCAGCCCCAGCATTTT
NA,TRBV10-3,TRBD1,TRBJ2-6,CAISKDRGPGGANVLTF,TGTGCCATCAGTAAGGACAGGGGGCCGGGTGGGGCCAACGTCCTGACTTTC
many,TRBV5-1,NA,TRBJ2-1,CASSYLGQAGGGVQNEQFF,TGCGCCAGCAGCTACCTGGGACAGGCTGGGGGAGGGGTACAAAATGAGCAGTTCTTC
few,TRBV15,NA,TRBJ1-3,CATSRVAGVGESYF,TGTGCCACCAGCAGAGTCGCTGGGGTGGGGGAATCATATTTT
NA,TRBV3-1,NA,TRBJ2-7,CASSTAGTTVDEQYF,TGTGCCAGCAGCACCGCCGGGACCACGGTCGATGAGCAGTACTTC
few,TRBV4-1,TRBD1,TRBJ2-5,CASGGDRGYQETQYF,TGCGCCAGCGGAGGGGACAGGGGGTACCAAGAGACCCAGTACTTC
NA,TRBV5-1,NA,TRBJ2-5,CASSLRGGTETQYF,TGCGCCAGCAGCTTGCGCGGGGGCACCGAGACCCAGTACTTC
many,TRBV12-3/TRBV12-4,NA,TRBJ2-7,CASSLGAGEQYF,TGTGCCAGCAGTTTAGGTGCAGGCGAGCAGTACTTC
many,TRBV28,NA,TRBJ1-4,CASSLSGVGEKLFF,TGTGCCAGCAGTCTCAGTGGGGTGGGAGAAAAACTGTTTTTT
few,TRBV24-1,NA,TRBJ2-1,CATSDFVSYNEQFF,TGTGCCACCAGTGATTTCGTCTCCTACAATGAGCAGTTCTTC
NA,TRBV9,NA,TRBJ1-5,CASSAGFNSNQPQHF,TGTGCCAGCAGCGCAGGATTTAATAGCAATCAGCCCCAGCATTTT
NA,TRBV7-2,NA,TRBJ2-1,CAGSKPTYNEQFF,TGTGCCGGCAGCAAACCTACCTACAATGAGCAGTTCTTC
many,TRBV18,NA,TRBJ1-3,CASSPKSGNTIYF,TGTGCCAGCTCACCAAAGTCTGGAAACACCATATATTTT
few,TRBV19,NA,TRBJ1-5,CASTDPVSYQPQHF,TGTGCCAGTACCGACCCGGTTAGTTATCAGCCCCAGCATTTT
many,TRBV2,NA,TRBJ2-1,CALSQRGSEQFF,TGTGCGCTCTCTCAACGTGGGAGTGAGCAGTTCTTC
many,TRBV3-1,NA,TRBJ2-3,CASSQHPGARTDTQYF,TGTGCCAGCAGCCAACATCCAGGGGCCAGGACAGATACGCAGTATTTT
many,TRBV11-2,NA,TRBJ2-6,CASSSGGSRFSGANVLTF,TGTGCCAGCAGCTCCGGGGGATCACGATTCTCTGGGGCCAACGTCCTGACTTTC
NA,TRBV11-2,TRBD2,TRBJ2-1,CASSSGLAGEEQFF,TGTGCCAGCAGCTCCGGACTAGCGGGAGAAGAGCAGTTCTTC
many,TRBV7-3,TRBD1,TRBJ1-2,CASSYTGGDYGYTF,TGTGCCAGCAGCTATACAGGGGGCGACTATGGCTACACCTTC
NA,TRBV10-3,NA,TRBJ1-1,CAISDWYSQLNTEAFF,TGTGCCATCAGTGATTGGTACAGCCAATTGAACACTGAAGCTTTCTTT
many,TRBV7-2,NA,TRBJ1-5,CASSLAGGQPQHF,TGTGCCAGCAGCTTAGCGGGGGGTCAGCCCCAGCATTTT
NA,TRBV4-2,NA,TRBJ2-7,CASSQAEFLEQYF,TGTGCCAGCAGCCAAGCTGAGTTTCTCGAGCAGTACTTC
few,TRBV11-2,NA,TRBJ1-6,CASSFNLDRNNSPLHF,TGTGCCAGCAGCTTTAATCTCGACAGAAATAATTCACCCCTCCACTTT
NA,TRBV11-2,NA,TRBJ2-2,CASSLGREYTGELFF,TGTGCCAGCAGCTTAGGGAGAGAGTACACCGGGGAGCTGTTTTTT